These 26 T cell receptor beta chains originate from one sample sequenced in a study of control samples from healthy donors and cancer patients. Sequencing used immunoSEQ multiplex PCR; TCRdb keeps in-frame clones, though not all of them. The profile shows 100,000 to 150,000 clones, around 92% of them singletons. The sequencing sample was made of PBMCs. These receptors were collected from an older man with head and neck cancer.

The V gene is TRBV16, the J gene TRBJ2-3; D may correspond to TRBD1 or TRBD2 (6 bases each). V lost 8 bases, J lost 5 bases, and 17 bases lay in between. There are 14 residues in the CDR3. Germline CDR1 KGHSY, CDR2 FQNENV. DNA of the CDR3: TGTGCCAGCGCCCGGCAGGGGCGGGGAGATACGCAGTATTTT. Translation gives CASARQGRGDTQYF. Variable domain in full (rest from reference TRBV16 and TRBJ2-3): GEEVAQTPKHLVRGEGQKAKLYCAPIKGHSYVFWYQQVLKNEFKFLISFQNENVFDETGMPKERFSAKCLPNSPCSLEIQATKLEDSAVYFCASARQGRGDTQYFGPGTRLTVL.

The chain couples TRBV10-3 to TRBJ2-7; no clear D. Germline-derived CDR1 and CDR2 are ENHRY and SYGVKD. The CDR3 runs to 14 residues. The V end was cut by 3 bases, the J end by 0 bases, with 9 bases between. CDR3: CAISDRRSSYEQYF. CDR3 DNA sequence: TGTGCCATCAGTGATCGCAGGAGCTCCTACGAGCAGTACTTC.

The V and J genes are TRBV18 and TRBJ2-7; possibly TRBD2 for D (5 bases). V was shortened by 0 bases and J by 5 bases, with 8 bases between the two germline ends. In germline, CDR1 is KGHSH, CDR2 LQKENI. This CDR3 region has 13 residues. The CDR3 DNA sequence: TGTGCCAGCTCACCACCCGGGGTCGACGAGCAGTACTTC. Its protein is CASSPPGVDEQYF.

The rearrangement links TRBV15 to TRBJ2-3; 10 bases align to TRBD1. The V segment lost 0 bases and the J segment 4 bases; nucleotides outside the gene matches: 10. Germline V CDR1 and CDR2: LNHNV, YYDKDF (reference sequence). This CDR3 spans 18 amino acids. The CDR3: CATSREDWDRGLSDTQYF. The DNA for the CDR3 is TGTGCCACCAGCAGAGAGGATTGGGACAGGGGACTTTCAGATACGCAGTATTTT.

CDR3 sequence (DNA): TGCGCCAGCAGCCCAACAACCCAGGGGGCGAACACTGAAGCTTTCTTT. It translates to CASSPTTQGANTEAFF. The chain is built from TRBV5-1 and TRBJ1-1; 8 nucleotides agree with TRBD1. V was pared by 4 bases and J by 1 base, with 9 bases of the junction left unmatched. This CDR3 has 16 residues. Germline CDR1 and CDR2: SGHRS and YFSETQ.

CDR3 sequence reads: CASRAGTNEKLFF. The CDR3 DNA is TGCGCCAGCAGAGCGGGGACTAATGAAAAACTGTTTTTT. The chain couples TRBV10-2 to TRBJ1-4; D remains unclear. CDR1 and CDR2 from the germline V gene are WSHSY and SAAADI. V was clipped by 6 bases and J by 2 bases, with 7 bases between them. CDR3 length equals 13 residues.

The genes are TRBV7-8 and TRBJ2-2, with 8 bases lining up with TRBD2. The length of the CDR3 is 16 residues. CDR1 is SGHVS and CDR2 is FQNEAQ in the germline V gene. The V segment lost 6 bases and the J segment 6 bases; nucleotides outside the gene matches: 12. The CDR3 region is CASSSRMPGGSGELFF. DNA for the CDR3: TGTGCCAGCAGTTCGCGGATGCCGGGAGGGTCCGGGGAGCTGTTTTTT.

This clone was seen a single time. The chain links TRBV13 to TRBJ2-3; D unclear. Per the germline V gene, CDR1 is PRHDT and CDR2 is FYEKMQ (reference sequence). The V end lost 4 bases, the J end lost 1 base, and 6 bases lay between the germline ends. This CDR3 is built from 13 residues. The CDR3: CASSYHGTDTQYF. The CDR3 coding sequence is TGTGCCAGCAGCTACCACGGCACAGATACGCAGTATTTT.

The chain links TRBV18 to TRBJ2-6, with 8 bases lining up with TRBD1. Germline V lookup: CDR1 KGHSH, CDR2 LQKENI. The CDR3 is made up of 18 amino acids. J gave up 2 bases and V 4 bases, and 10 bases lay outside the gene matches. Here the CDR3 reads CASSQKTGAEAGANVLTF. The DNA for the CDR3 is TGTGCCAGCTCACAGAAGACAGGGGCCGAGGCTGGGGCCAACGTCCTGACTTTC.

This clone appeared a few times. The V gene is TRBV7-9, the J gene TRBJ1-1; the D is unclear. Germline V gene data show CDR1 as SEHNR and CDR2 as FQNEAQ (reference sequence). Trimming removed 5 bases at V and 3 bases at J, with 4 bases between. CDR3 length equals 11 residues. The CDR3: CASSHHTEAFF. CDR3 bases: TGTGCCAGCAGCCACCACACTGAAGCTTTCTTT.

The chain is built from TRBV5-1 and TRBJ2-2, with unresolved D. CDR3 length: 16 amino acids. V shed 0 bases and J shed 1 base, with 10 bases lying between them. The germline CDR1 and CDR2 sequences are SGHRS and YFSETQ. The DNA of the CDR3 is TGCGCCAGCAGCTTGGCCGACGGTGGGAACACCGGGGAGCTGTTTTTT. Its translation is CASSLADGGNTGELFF.

The chain combines TRBV11-1 with TRBJ2-1; weak D call: TRBD2 (6 bases). The length of the CDR3 is 13 residues. Germline CDR1 SGHAT, CDR2 FQDESV (reference sequence). V was clipped by 1 base and J by 8 bases, with 9 bases between them. Here the CDR3 DNA reads TGTGCCAGCAGCTTAGGTCCGGGGGATGAGCAGTTCTTC. Protein sequence: CASSLGPGDEQFF. The full variable domain, completed using reference TRBV11-1 and TRBJ2-1, is EAEVAQSPRYKITEKSQAVAFWCDPISGHATLYWYRQILGQGPELLVQFQDESVVDDSQLPKDRFSAERLKGVDSTLKIQPAELGDSAMYLCASSLGPGDEQFFGPGTRLTVL.

V usage is TRBV25-1 and J usage is TRBJ1-4, with D tentatively TRBD1 (5 bases). The V gene's germline CDR1 is MGHDK and CDR2 SYGVNS. Trimming shortened V by 6 bases and J by 0 bases, and 14 bases separated the two germline ends. This CDR3 spans 16 amino acids. CDR3 DNA: TGTGCCAGCAGCCCCGGGACGGCCGCAACTAATGAAAAACTGTTTTTT. As protein: CASSPGTAATNEKLFF.

The chain links TRBV19 to TRBJ2-4; perhaps TRBD2 as D (6 bases). CDR1 and CDR2 from the germline V gene are LNHDA and SQIVND (reference sequence). This CDR3 has 10 residues. V was cut by 9 bases and J by 7 bases, with 7 bases left in between. The CDR3 reads CASSGNIQYF. The CDR3 DNA follows: TGTGCCAGCAGCGGGAACATTCAGTACTTC. The whole variable domain, remainder taken from reference TRBV19 and TRBJ2-4, is DGGITQSPKYLFRKEGQNVTLSCEQNLNHDAMYWYRQDPGQGLRLIYYSQIVNDFQKGDIAEGYSVSREKKESFPLTVTSAQKNPTAFYLCASSGNIQYFGAGTRLSVL.

The gene calls are TRBV19 and TRBJ2-1; 9 nucleotides match TRBD1. Germline V CDR1 and CDR2: LNHDA, SQIVND (reference sequence). This CDR3 comprises 14 residues. The J segment lost 8 bases and the V segment lost 6 bases, leaving 8 bases of the junction unmatched. The CDR3 bases are TGTGCCAGTAGAACAGGGGGCGCGGTGTATGAGCAGTTCTTC. Translated: CASRTGGAVYEQFF.

V and J are TRBV5-1 and TRBJ1-5, with a weak D call TRBD1 (5 bases). Trimming took off 0 bases at V and 7 bases at J, with 14 bases between the two ends. CDR1 SGHRS and CDR2 YFSETQ come from the germline V gene. The length of the CDR3 is 15 residues. The CDR3 nucleotides are TGCGCCAGCAGCTTGGACAGTCTCTGGGACCAGCCCCAGCATTTT. Its translation is CASSLDSLWDQPQHF.

This rearrangement joins TRBV2 to TRBJ2-4, with D possibly being TRBD2 (5 bases). CDR1 is SNHLY, CDR2 FYNNEI, per germline. The CDR3 has 16 amino acids. V dropped 7 bases and J dropped 0 bases, with 16 bases sitting between them. The chain's CDR3 is CASNVQRGLAKNIQYF. CDR3 sequence (DNA): TGTGCCAGCAACGTTCAGAGAGGGCTAGCCAAAAACATTCAGTACTTC.

The CDR3 region is CASSGDRGYYGYTF. CDR3 nucleotides: TGTGCCAGCAGCGGAGACAGGGGGTATTATGGCTACACCTTC. The chain joins TRBV6-5 to TRBJ1-2; 9 bases are a match to TRBD1. Germline V CDR1 and CDR2: MNHEY, SVGAGI. Trimming took 6 bases from V and 5 from J; bases not matched to a gene: 7. This CDR3 has 14 amino acids.

The chain uses TRBV21-1 and TRBJ2-5. TRBV21-1 is marked as a pseudogene. The CDR3 runs 13 residues. The CDR3, as DNA: TGTGCCAGCAACAGGAGGGGGGAAGAGACCCAGTACTTC. Amino acids: CASNRRGEETQYF.

A word on this clone: The sample contains more than one DNA sequence encoding this CDR3. This chain links TRBV19 with TRBJ1-5; D is unresolved. Germline CDR1 and CDR2: LNHDA and SQIVND (reference sequence). The V end was cut by 6 bases, the J end by 4 bases, with 7 bases between. This CDR3 comprises 12 residues. CDR3 nucleotides: TGTGCCAGTAGCTTATTAAATCAGCCCCAGCATTTT. Encoded protein: CASSLLNQPQHF.

The rearrangement links TRBV3-1 (or the pseudogene TRBV3-2) to TRBJ2-3; TRBD1 aligns across 11 bases. J lost 4 bases, V lost 4 bases, and 7 bases had no gene match. There are 16 residues in the CDR3. Germline CDR1 reads LGHDT; CDR2 reads YNNKEL (reference sequence). The CDR3 spells CASSPSRTGGADTQYF. CDR3 DNA: TGTGCCAGCAGCCCCTCGCGGACAGGGGGCGCAGATACGCAGTATTTT.

V usage is TRBV6-5 and J usage is TRBJ2-7; no reliable D call. Germline assignment: CDR1 MNHEY and CDR2 SVGAGI. CDR3 length equals 14 residues. Between the trimmed V and J ends, which lost 8 bases and 1 base, there was a span of 15 bases. DNA of the CDR3: TGTGCCAGCCAGAGTTTTGACGATTCCTACGAGCAGTACTTC. Encoded protein: CASQSFDDSYEQYF.

The chain uses TRBV2 and TRBJ2-2; perhaps D is TRBD1 or TRBD2 (6 bases each). The CDR3 is 12 amino acids. CDR1 is SNHLY, CDR2 FYNNEI, per germline. CDR3 nucleotide sequence: TGTGCTAGCGACTCAGGGGAGGCGGAGCTGTTTTTT. Translated: CASDSGEAELFF.

A single count supports this clone. This chain uses TRBV6-6 with TRBJ2-7, with 12 bases identical to TRBD2. There are 15 residues in the CDR3. Germline trimming cut 6 bases from V and 2 bases from J; bases unmatched to any gene: 5. The germline V gene has CDR1 MNHNY and CDR2 SVGAGI (reference sequence). CDR3 nucleotide sequence: TGTGCCAGCAGGGATACTAGCGGGAGGCCCTACGAGCAGTACTTC. Translation: CASRDTSGRPYEQYF.

This clone showed up just once. V gene TRBV19 combines with J gene TRBJ1-2, with unresolved D. Germline CDR1 reads LNHDA; CDR2 reads SQIVND (reference sequence). This CDR3 spans 14 amino acids. The V gene lost 5 bases and the J gene lost 7 bases, with 17 bases spanning the gap. The CDR3 here is CASSPRLGEGGYTF. In DNA, the CDR3 is TGTGCCAGTAGTCCCCGACTGGGTGAGGGTGGCTACACCTTC.

This clone was picked up one time. CDR3 sequence: CASSELGLAATDTQYF. For the CDR3, the DNA is TGTGCCAGCAGTGAATTGGGACTAGCGGCCACAGATACGCAGTATTTT. This sequence joins TRBV2 and TRBJ2-3, with 11 nucleotides matching TRBD2. Germline-derived CDR1 and CDR2 are SNHLY and FYNNEI. The length of the CDR3 is 16 residues. The V and J ends lost 2 bases and 2 bases, in that order; junction bases with no gene match: 3.